The 13 T cell receptor beta chains below all came from one sample that was sequenced in a study of blood T cell repertoires in COVID-19. TCRdb's copy holds only in-frame clones and misses some; the assay was immunoSEQ multiplex PCR. Among roughly 250,000 clones listed, 86% were seen once. The sequencing input was PBMCs or T cells enriched from blood (not recorded which). The receptor set was obtained from a woman between 50 and 59 years old who had recovered from COVID-19.

The chain couples TRBV15 to TRBJ2-1; 11 bases are a match to TRBD1. CDR3 length equals 16 residues. The junction had 10 bases not matched to a gene; V was cut back by 4 bases and J by 8 bases. Per the germline V gene, CDR1 is LNHNV and CDR2 is YYDKDF (reference sequence). In DNA form, the CDR3 reads TGTGCCACCAGCATTCCAGGACAGGGGGCGTCGGATGAGCAGTTCTTC. Its translation is CATSIPGQGASDEQFF. The whole variable domain, filled in from reference TRBV15 and TRBJ2-1, reads DAMVIQNPRYQVTQFGKPVTLSCSQTLNHNVMYWYQQKSSQAPKLLFHYYDKDFNNEADTPDNFQSRRPNTSFCFLDIRSPGLGDTAMYLCATSIPGQGASDEQFFGPGTRLTVL.

The rearrangement joins TRBV12-3 or TRBV12-4 to TRBJ1-2; D is unclear. The CDR3 spans 12 residues. V was pared by 2 bases and J by 5 bases, with 6 bases between. The CDR3 sequence is CASSLRDYGYTF. The CDR3 nucleotides are TGTGCCAGCAGTTTACGGGATTATGGCTACACCTTC.

The chain combines TRBV5-1 with TRBJ2-1, with TRBD2 matching 7 bases. V gave up 2 bases and J gave up 8 bases; unmatched junction bases: 10. The CDR3 length is 15 residues. The germline V gene has CDR1 SGHRS and CDR2 YFSETQ. CDR3 amino acids: CASSFRRGRGDEQFF. The CDR3 nucleotides are TGCGCCAGCAGCTTTCGGCGGGGGAGAGGAGATGAGCAGTTCTTC.

The gene calls are TRBV7-2 and TRBJ2-6, with D tentatively TRBD1 (5 bases). Germline V gene data show CDR1 as SGHTA and CDR2 as FQGNSA. V lost 6 bases and J lost 3, with 12 bases in between. CDR3 length: 15 residues. CDR3: CASSLQGYGANVLTF. The CDR3 DNA follows: TGTGCCAGCAGTTTGCAGGGTTATGGGGCCAACGTCCTGACTTTC. Full variable domain (rest looked up from reference TRBV7-2 and TRBJ2-6): GAGVSQSPSNKVTEKGKDVELRCDPISGHTALYWYRQSLGQGLEFLIYFQGNSAPDKSGLPSDRFSAERTGGSVSTLTIQRTQQEDSAVYLCASSLQGYGANVLTFGAGSRLTVL.

The chain links TRBV6-5 to TRBJ1-5; the match to TRBD1 covers 8 bases. Germline CDR1 MNHEY, CDR2 SVGAGI. The CDR3 spans 14 residues. The V gene end was trimmed by 6 bases and the J gene end by 8 bases; junction bases not matched to a gene: 9. The CDR3 DNA follows: TGTGCCAGCAGGAGGACAGGGCTTAGGGAGCCCCAGCATTTT. It specifies CASRRTGLREPQHF.

The CDR3 spells CASSPPGVNEQFF. The CDR3 DNA reads TGTGCCAGCAGCCCGCCAGGGGTCAATGAGCAGTTCTTC. V usage is TRBV7-9 and J usage is TRBJ2-1; D is perhaps TRBD1 (6 bases). V was cut by 5 bases and J by 6 bases, with 11 bases left in between. The CDR3 extends over 13 amino acids. Per the germline V gene, CDR1 is SEHNR and CDR2 is FQNEAQ (reference sequence). Together with reference TRBV7-9 and TRBJ2-1, the CDR3 gives the full variable domain: DTGVSQNPRHKITKRGQNVTFRCDPISEHNRLYWYRQTLGQGPEFLTYFQNEAQLEKSRLLSDRFSAERPKGSFSTLEIQRTEQGDSAMYLCASSPPGVNEQFFGPGTRLTVL.

This chain links TRBV5-6 with TRBJ1-1; D perhaps matches TRBD1 (5 bases). Germline CDR1 and CDR2: SGHDT and YYEEEE. V lost 4 bases, J lost 4 bases, and 14 bases lay in between. The CDR3 contains 14 residues. Here the CDR3 DNA reads TGTGCCAGCAGCACTCTGGGGCCCCTCACTGAAGCTTTCTTT. It codes for CASSTLGPLTEAFF.

The chain links TRBV7-9 to TRBJ2-7, with 7 bases that match TRBD2. Per germline, CDR1 SEHNR and CDR2 FQNEAQ (reference sequence). Trimming removed 5 bases from V and 5 bases from J; junction bases left unmatched: 12. CDR3 length: 15 amino acids. The CDR3 region has the DNA TGTGCCAGCAGCCCCGAGAGACTAGCAAGTGACGAGCAGTACTTC. Amino acid sequence: CASSPERLASDEQYF.

V usage is TRBV14 and J usage is TRBJ2-7, with 9 bases identical to TRBD1. Per the germline V gene, CDR1 is SGHDN and CDR2 is FVKESK. With 1 base clipped from V and 2 bases from J, the junction kept 6 bases outside the gene matches. The CDR3 loop spans 16 amino acids. The CDR3 nucleotides read TGTGCCAGCAGCCAAGTTGAGGGACAGGGAGCCTACGAGCAGTACTTC. This translates into CASSQVEGQGAYEQYF.

This clone is a singleton in its sample. This chain connects TRBV13 to TRBJ2-1; TRBD1 matches 9 bases. Losses at the gene ends were 7 bases for V and 3 bases for J; bases not matched to a gene: 4. In germline, CDR1 is PRHDT, CDR2 FYEKMQ (reference sequence). The CDR3 totals 14 residues. CDR3 in amino acids: CASTMTGGYNEQFF. CDR3 sequence (DNA): TGTGCCAGCACCATGACAGGGGGCTACAATGAGCAGTTCTTC.

V is TRBV28 and J is TRBJ2-7; possibly TRBD1 for D (6 bases). The V end was cut by 7 bases, the J end by 0 bases, with 16 bases between. The CDR3 is made up of 15 amino acids. The germline V gene has CDR1 MDHEN and CDR2 SYDVKM. Here the CDR3 reads CASTSQGRGSYEQYF. CDR3 bases: TGTGCCAGCACCTCACAGGGCCGTGGCTCCTACGAGCAGTACTTC.

J is TRBJ2-3 and V is TRBV29-1; 14 bases are a match to TRBD2. Looked up from germline, CDR1 is SQVTM and CDR2 is ANQGSEA. Trimming at V came to 4 bases and at J to 1 base, leaving 7 bases not matched to a gene. The CDR3 spans 17 residues. CDR3 in amino acids: CSVAGTSGGYGTDTQYF. As DNA, the CDR3 is TGCAGCGTTGCCGGGACTAGCGGGGGTTACGGCACAGATACGCAGTATTTT.

This sequence joins TRBV29-1 and TRBJ1-5, with 7 bases lining up with TRBD1. Looked up from germline, CDR1 is SQVTM and CDR2 is ANQGSEA. J was trimmed by 7 bases and V by 6 bases; bases with no gene match: 9. The CDR3 sequence is 13 residues long. The CDR3 DNA is TGCAGCGTCGAGACAGGGCCACTACAGCCCCAGCATTTT. It codes for CSVETGPLQPQHF. The variable domain in full, completed from reference TRBV29-1 and TRBJ1-5, reads SAVISQKPSRDICQRGTSLTIQCQVDSQVTMMFWYRQQPGQSLTLIATANQGSEATYESGFVIDKFPISRPNLTFSTLTVSNMSPEDSSIYLCSVETGPLQPQHFGDGTRLSIL.